The rows below give T cell receptor beta chains drawn from one sample of a study of radiotherapy plus CTLA-4 blockade in lung cancer. Sequencing used immunoSEQ multiplex PCR; TCRdb keeps in-frame clones, though not all of them. The data hold approximately 110,000 clones, with 81% observed a single time. The starting material was peripheral blood, obtained from a patient treated with radiotherapy plus ipilimumab. The receptors come from a human donor with non-small cell lung cancer that progressed on radiotherapy plus ipilimumab. Some clones in this sample may be carry-over from other donors' samples. Both conserved end residues are part of each CDR3. The D gene is left open where the match is weak. Clone size is stated in some rows and not others, as once, few, many or a class when expanded.

clone_size	v_call	j_call	d_call	cdr3_aa	cdr3_nt
NA	TRBV9	TRBJ2-1	NA	CASSVATTYNEQFF	TGTGCCAGCAGCGTAGCTACCACATACAATGAGCAGTTCTTC
NA	TRBV6-4	TRBJ2-1	TRBD1	CASSVRGQPYNEQFF	TGTGCCAGCAGTGTTAGGGGACAGCCTTACAATGAGCAGTTCTTC
NA	TRBV11-2	TRBJ2-5	NA	CASSLMQGQETQYF	TGTGCCAGCAGCTTAATGCAGGGCCAAGAGACCCAGTACTTC
NA	TRBV29-1	TRBJ2-7	TRBD2	CSVIKRGRTYEQYF	TGCAGCGTTATAAAGCGGGGAAGAACCTACGAGCAGTACTTC
NA	TRBV19	TRBJ1-2	NA	CASSMGRFYGYTF	TGTGCCAGTAGTATGGGGCGATTCTATGGCTACACCTTC
NA	TRBV2	TRBJ1-6	NA	CASCYSARNSPLHF	TGTGCCAGCTGTTATTCAGCCAGGAATTCACCCCTCCACTTT
NA	TRBV18	TRBJ1-4	NA	CASSPPGARGEKLFF	TGTGCCAGCTCACCACCAGGGGCCCGGGGTGAAAAACTGTTTTTT
NA	TRBV9	TRBJ1-1	TRBD1	CASSRQGGNTEAFF	TGTGCCAGCAGCCGACAGGGAGGCAACACTGAAGCTTTCTTT
NA	TRBV7-9	TRBJ2-7	NA	CASSRGTSYEQYF	TGTGCCAGCAGCCGAGGGACCTCCTACGAGCAGTACTTC
NA	TRBV7-3	TRBJ2-1	NA	CASSSGVVGEQFF	TGTGCCAGCAGCTCCGGGGTAGTAGGTGAGCAGTTCTTC
NA	TRBV27	TRBJ1-2	NA	CASSLSTSGYGYTF	TGTGCCAGCAGTTTATCCACCTCTGGCTATGGCTACACCTTC
NA	TRBV20-1	TRBJ2-1	NA	CSASFGNEQFF	TGCAGTGCTAGTTTTGGCAATGAGCAGTTCTTC
NA	TRBV5-6	TRBJ1-3	NA	CASSFGRQWYSGNTIYF	TGTGCCAGCAGCTTTGGCCGACAGTGGTACTCTGGAAACACCATATATTTT
NA	TRBV27	TRBJ2-1	NA	CASSTLGGGVHEQFF	TGTGCCAGCAGCACCCTTGGAGGGGGGGTCCATGAGCAGTTCTTC
NA	TRBV5-1	TRBJ2-6	NA	CASSFDSGANVLTF	TGCGCCAGCAGCTTCGACTCTGGGGCCAACGTCCTGACTTTC
once	TRBV4-3	TRBJ2-3	NA	CASSQVSGGADTQYF	TGCGCCAGCAGCCAAGTGTCAGGAGGGGCAGATACGCAGTATTTT
NA	TRBV13	TRBJ2-3	NA	CASSLGLLGLTDTQYF	TGTGCCAGCAGCTTAGGCCTTCTGGGGCTGACAGATACGCAGTATTTT
NA	TRBV27	TRBJ2-3	NA	CASSLFFGQPLGTAAQYF	TGTGCCAGCAGTTTATTTTTTGGACAGCCTCTTGGCACAGCAGCGCAGTATTTT
NA	TRBV10-1	TRBJ2-7	NA	CASSEGLSYEQYF	TGCGCCAGCAGTGAGGGACTCTCCTACGAGCAGTACTTC
NA	TRBV6-5	TRBJ1-2	NA	CASSYSTEYYGYTF	TGTGCCAGCAGTTACTCGACAGAGTACTATGGCTACACCTTC
NA	TRBV5-1	TRBJ1-5	NA	CASSLALGKGSNQPQHF	TGCGCCAGCAGCTTGGCCCTAGGAAAGGGTAGCAATCAGCCCCAGCATTTT
NA	TRBV6-5	TRBJ1-2	NA	CASSVVQGHGYTF	TGTGCCAGCAGTGTCGTCCAGGGTCACGGCTACACCTTC
NA	TRBV10-3	TRBJ2-2	TRBD2	CAISESSGTSRTGELFF	TGTGCCATCAGTGAGTCGTCCGGGACTAGCAGAACCGGGGAGCTGTTTTTT
NA	TRBV2	TRBJ2-1	NA	CASTLAPGAYNEQFF	TGTGCCAGCACCCTCGCCCCGGGGGCCTACAATGAGCAGTTCTTC
NA	TRBV6-6	TRBJ1-6	TRBD1	CASSPGQGFDSPLHF	TGTGCCAGCAGTCCGGGACAGGGGTTCGATTCACCCCTCCACTTT
NA	TRBV5-1	TRBJ1-1	TRBD1	CASSLQGVGTEAFF	TGCGCCAGCAGCCTGCAGGGGGTAGGAACTGAAGCTTTCTTT
NA	TRBV7-3	TRBJ2-3	TRBD2	CASSLAGGRADTQYF	TGTGCCAGCAGCTTAGCGGGGGGTAGGGCAGATACGCAGTATTTT
NA	TRBV4-3	TRBJ2-2	NA	CASSHRDGTGELFF	TGCGCCAGCAGCCACCGGGACGGCACCGGGGAGCTGTTTTTT
NA	TRBV7-9	TRBJ1-5	TRBD1	CAGQGGDQPQHF	TGTGCCGGACAGGGCGGGGATCAGCCCCAGCATTTT
NA	TRBV15	TRBJ2-1	TRBD2	CATSRMGGGAFPGAYNEQFF	TGTGCCACCAGCAGGATGGGCGGGGGGGCCTTCCCCGGGGCCTACAATGAGCAGTTCTTC
NA	TRBV4-3	TRBJ1-2	NA	CASRGQLTGYTF	TGCGCCAGCCGCGGACAGCTCACTGGCTACACCTTC
NA	TRBV5-1	TRBJ1-1	NA	CASSLGDGPLRAFF	TGCGCCAGCAGCTTGGGGGACGGACCCCTGCGGGCTTTCTTT
NA	TRBV19	TRBJ1-1	NA	CASITGQHLTEAFF	TGTGCCAGTATTACAGGACAGCACCTCACTGAAGCTTTCTTT
NA	TRBV7-6	TRBJ1-1	NA	CASSLGELNTEAFF	TGTGCCAGCAGCTTAGGGGAGTTGAACACTGAAGCTTTCTTT
NA	TRBV5-1	TRBJ2-2	TRBD2	CASSTLAGGNTGELFF	TGCGCCAGCAGCACGCTAGCGGGGGGGAACACCGGGGAGCTGTTTTTT
NA	TRBV11-3	TRBJ2-5	TRBD1	CASSSTGVETQYF	TGTGCCAGCAGCTCGACAGGGGTGGAGACCCAGTACTTC
NA	TRBV2	TRBJ2-1	TRBD1	CASRADRESYNEQFF	TGTGCCAGCAGGGCCGACAGGGAGTCCTACAATGAGCAGTTCTTC
NA	TRBV4-3	TRBJ1-4	NA	CASSQVGGLLNEKLFF	TGCGCCAGCAGCCAAGTCGGGGGACTCTTGAATGAAAAACTGTTTTTT
NA	TRBV4-1	TRBJ2-7	NA	CASSQVVGGYEQYF	TGCGCCAGCAGCCAAGTCGTGGGGGGATACGAGCAGTACTTC
NA	TRBV5-4	TRBJ2-7	NA	CASSQDMSREQYF	TGTGCCAGCAGCCAAGATATGTCAAGGGAGCAGTACTTC
NA	TRBV5-1	TRBJ2-7	NA	CASRLSRSYEQYF	TGCGCCAGCAGACTATCCCGGTCCTACGAGCAGTACTTC
NA	TRBV29-1	TRBJ1-5	NA	CSVDGGGGQPQHF	TGCAGCGTTGATGGCGGGGGAGGTCAGCCCCAGCATTTT
NA	TRBV7-9	TRBJ2-3	NA	CASSQALSRDLTDTQYF	TGTGCCAGCAGCCAAGCGTTGTCCAGGGACCTCACAGATACGCAGTATTTT
NA	TRBV5-1	TRBJ2-7	NA	CASSLAVSLGPSYEQYF	TGCGCCAGCAGCTTGGCCGTTAGTCTCGGACCCTCCTACGAGCAGTACTTC
many	TRBV10-3	TRBJ2-7	NA	CAIAQEVTYEQYF	TGTGCCATCGCACAGGAGGTTACCTACGAGCAGTACTTC
once	TRBV4-3	TRBJ1-1	NA	CASSQAGLYTEAFF	TGCGCCAGCAGCCAAGCGGGACTATACACTGAAGCTTTCTTT
NA	TRBV5-1	TRBJ2-5	NA	CASSPLPGQTVETQYF	TGCGCCAGCAGCCCCCTCCCGGGACAAACAGTTGAGACCCAGTACTTC
NA	TRBV6-6	TRBJ1-6	NA	CASSYSQGPLHF	TGTGCCAGCAGTTACTCGCAGGGGCCCCTCCACTTT
once	TRBV19	TRBJ2-5	NA	CATTPGVQRETQYF	TGTGCCACCACACCGGGGGTTCAGAGAGAGACCCAGTACTTC
few	TRBV5-1	TRBJ1-6	NA	CASSSFTIRDSPLHF	TGCGCCAGCAGCTCGTTTACAATAAGGGATTCACCCCTCCACTTT
NA	TRBV7-2	TRBJ2-3	NA	CASSPRTDTQYF	TGTGCCAGCAGCCCGCGCACAGATACGCAGTATTTT
NA	TRBV7-2	TRBJ1-2	NA	CASSFSGRRYGYTF	TGTGCCAGCAGCTTTAGTGGAAGGAGGTATGGCTACACCTTC
NA	TRBV10-3	TRBJ1-1	NA	CAISVSGGTEAFF	TGTGCCATCAGTGTGTCCGGGGGGACTGAAGCTTTCTTT